One and the same sample provided the 15 T cell receptor beta chains below, sequenced in a study of tumor-infiltrating lymphocytes in primary liver carcinoma. With approximately 500 ng total RNA as template and a constant-region primer, TCR beta cDNA was made. ARM-PCR, slightly modified, supplied the TCR beta libraries through three nested multiplex PCR rounds. Researchers ran the first two PCR rounds for around 10 cycles each with TRBV1-TRBV30 forward primers and a C-beta reverse primer. From the multiplex PCR reads, TCRdb called clonotypes with MiXCR, one entry per CDR3 protein. Here the sample spans around 80,000 distinct CDR3 sequences, 69% being singletons. Co-extracted RNA and DNA came from 20-30 mg of unsorted bulk tissue. What was sequenced was tumor-adjacent normal liver tissue. The receptors come from a middle-aged man with primary liver carcinoma and hepatitis B virus infection.

This chain joins TRBV9 and TRBJ2-3; D may correspond to TRBD1 or TRBD2 (5 bases each). Trimming removed 0 bases at V and 0 bases at J, with 8 bases between. The CDR3 runs 15 residues. Germline lookup yields CDR1 SGDLS and CDR2 YYNGEE. The CDR3 protein is CASSVEGRSTDTQYF. DNA of the CDR3: TGTGCCAGCAGCGTAGAGGGACGGAGCACAGATACGCAGTATTTT. Complete variable domain (other parts from reference TRBV9 and TRBJ2-3): DSGVTQTPKHLITATGQRVTLRCSPRSGDLSVYWYQQSLDQGLQFLIQYYNGEERAKGNILERFSAQQFPDLHSELNLSSLELGDSALYFCASSVEGRSTDTQYFGPGTRLTVL.

The chain couples TRBV20-1 to TRBJ2-1; 7 bases fit TRBD2. After removal of 6 bases from V and 0 bases from J, the junction contained 8 bases not matched to a gene. The CDR3 consists of 15 residues. Germline assignment: CDR1 DFQATT and CDR2 SNEGSKA (reference sequence). CDR3 DNA sequence: TGCAGTGCCCCAATAGCGGGCCCCTCCTACAATGAGCAGTTCTTC. Its protein is CSAPIAGPSYNEQFF.

V is TRBV28 and J is TRBJ1-3; weak D call: TRBD1 (5 bases). This CDR3 comprises 12 residues. Germline V gene data show CDR1 as MDHEN and CDR2 as SYDVKM. CDR3 loop: CASEGKGNTIYF. DNA of the CDR3: TGTGCTAGCGAGGGGAAAGGAAACACCATATATTTT.

As to this clonotype: Without the conserved terminal phenylalanine or tryptophan, this CDR3 likely stems from a read error. J is TRBJ1-2 and V is TRBV4-3; D uncertain. V shed 1 base and J shed 3 bases, with 12 bases lying between them. The germline gives CDR1 LGHNA, CDR2 YSLEER. The CDR3 runs 15 residues. Here the CDR3 DNA reads TGCGCCAGCAGCCAAGGAACCAGAGTGGACTATGGCTACACCTCC. Encoded protein: CASSQGTRVDYGYTS.

Notes on this clonotype: Germline and junction disagree at one end, which may indicate a read error. The chain uses TRBV30 and TRBJ1-5; D remains unclear. The CDR3 is 14 amino acids. Germline V gene sequence: CDR1 GTSNPN, CDR2 SVGIG (reference sequence). DNA for the CDR3: TGTGCCTGGAGTGTAGGGAGCAGCAATCAGCTCCAGCATTTT. Translated: CAWSVGSSNQLQHF.

Notes on this clonotype: A much larger clone lies one base from this, so it may be a read error. The chain links TRBV7-8 to TRBJ2-1; D is perhaps TRBD2 (5 bases). V lost 4 bases and J lost 10, with 17 bases in between. Germline-derived CDR1 and CDR2 are SGHVS and FQNEAQ. This CDR3 has 14 amino acids. CDR3 nucleotide sequence: TGTGCCAGCAGCTCCCGACTAACGGGGTCAGAGCAGTTCTTC. It yields the protein CASSSRLTGSEQFF.

Points on this clonotype: A read error may produce the germline difference seen at one junction end. This chain joins TRBV5-4 and TRBJ2-7; 7 bases fit TRBD1. The CDR3 spans 14 residues. In germline, CDR1 is SGHNT, CDR2 YYREEE (reference sequence). CDR3 region: CPSNLFGQAYEQYF. DNA for the CDR3: TGTCCCAGCAACTTGTTCGGACAGGCCTACGAGCAGTACTTC.

On this clonotype itself: Given a much more abundant clone one base away, this may be a read error. The chain couples TRBV6-2 or TRBV6-3 to TRBJ2-7; 9 positions agree with TRBD2. Germline CDR1 reads MNHEY; CDR2 reads SVGEGT. The CDR3 has 15 residues. CDR3 sequence: CVSSTPTSGGYEQYF. The DNA of the CDR3 is TGTGTCAGCAGCACTCCGACTAGCGGAGGGTACGAGCAGTACTTC.

As for this clonotype: One end of the junction is discordant with germline, which a read error may explain. The chain carries TRBV29-1 and TRBJ2-1; no reliable D call. Looked up from germline, CDR1 is SQVTM and CDR2 is ANQGSEA. The CDR3 runs to 14 residues. CDR3 amino acids: CSVEWTCQPNEQSF. CDR3 nucleotide sequence: TGCAGCGTTGAATGGACGTGCCAGCCCAATGAGCAGTCCTTC.

With regard to this clonotype: One junction end disagrees with the germline gene, perhaps due to a read error. J is TRBJ1-1 and V is TRBV6-5; D is ambiguous. CDR1 and CDR2 from the germline V gene are MNHEY and SVGAGI. CDR3 size: 13 residues. Written as DNA, the CDR3 is TGTGCCAGCACCCCCGGCGAGGTTGGTGAAGTTTTCTTT. This codes for CASTPGEVGEVFF.

The chain's CDR3 is CATSNGTGSYTF. The CDR3 region has the DNA TGTGCCACCAGTAACGGGACTGGGAGCTACACCTTC. The genes are TRBV24-1 and TRBJ1-2, with D maybe TRBD1 (5 bases). CDR3 size: 12 residues. Germline V gene data show CDR1 as KGHDR and CDR2 as SFDVKD. The ends were cut back, 6 bases at V and 9 bases at J, with 13 bases in the middle.

V usage is TRBV2 and J usage is TRBJ1-5; D is undetermined. Trimming took 1 base from V and 7 from J, leaving 11 bases between them. Per the germline V gene, CDR1 is SNHLY and CDR2 is FYNNEI. The CDR3 is made up of 14 amino acids. CDR3 sequence reads: CASSEGVGDQPQHF. The CDR3 DNA follows: TGTGCCAGCAGTGAAGGAGTAGGCGACCAGCCCCAGCATTTT.

For this clonotype: Germline is not matched at one junction end, which may reflect a read error. The rearrangement joins TRBV6-2 or TRBV6-3 to TRBJ2-7; TRBD2 matches at 9 bases. The germline V gene has CDR1 MNHEY and CDR2 SVGEGT. The CDR3 consists of 15 residues. The CDR3 DNA reads TGTCCCAGCAGCACTCCGACTAGCGGAGGGTACGAGCAGTATTTC. It codes for CPSSTPTSGGYEQYF.

In this sample, this clonotype turned up many times. The chain has TRBV10-3 and TRBJ2-1; TRBD2 agrees at 9 bases. There are 13 residues in the CDR3. Germline V lookup: CDR1 ENHRY, CDR2 SYGVKD. V lost 7 bases, J lost 10 bases, and 8 bases stayed unmatched. The CDR3 region is CAITIAGVGEQFF. CDR3 DNA sequence: TGTGCCATCACCATAGCGGGAGTGGGGGAGCAGTTCTTC.

The rearrangement uses TRBV28 and TRBJ1-2; no firm D call. This CDR3 region has 12 residues. Between the trimmed V and J ends, which lost 7 bases and 8 bases, there was a span of 14 bases. Germline values: CDR1 MDHEN, CDR2 SYDVKM. The CDR3 protein is CASNYYCGGYTF. As DNA, the CDR3 is TGTGCCAGCAACTACTACTGCGGGGGCTACACCTTC.